The rows below give T cell receptor beta chains drawn from one sample of a study of shared clonotypes between healthy human individuals. TCRdb keeps only in-frame clones here, not all; method: immunoSEQ multiplex PCR. The data show about 2.4 million clones, over 85% seen once. The specimen was naive CD4+ T cells from PBMCs. These receptors were taken from a man aged 18 to 35 in good health. Some clones in this sample may be carry-over from other donors' samples. Both conserved end residues are part of each CDR3. D genes are given only for firm matches. For some rows the clone size is stated as once, few or many, or as a class when expanded; others skip it.

len: 15
j_gene: TRBJ2-7
v_gene: TRBV9
abundance: NA
d_gene: NA
CDR3aa: CASSPPPTGSYEQYF
CDR3nt: TGTGCCAGCAGCCCTCCCCCCACAGGGTCCTACGAGCAGTACTTC

len: 13
j_gene: TRBJ2-2
v_gene: TRBV7-3
abundance: NA
d_gene: NA
CDR3aa: CASSFSQTGELFF
CDR3nt: TGTGCCAGCAGCTTCTCCCAGACCGGGGAGCTGTTTTTT

len: 14
j_gene: TRBJ1-1
v_gene: TRBV27
abundance: few
d_gene: TRBD1
CDR3aa: CASSSGQGAPEAFF
CDR3nt: TGTGCCAGCAGCTCCGGACAGGGGGCCCCTGAAGCTTTCTTT

len: 17
j_gene: TRBJ2-7
v_gene: TRBV6-1
abundance: NA
d_gene: NA
CDR3aa: CASSEISWASAAYEQYF
CDR3nt: TGTGCCAGCAGTGAAATTAGCTGGGCTAGCGCGGCTTACGAGCAGTACTTC

len: 14
j_gene: TRBJ1-1
v_gene: TRBV18
abundance: NA
d_gene: NA
CDR3aa: CASSPGLADTEAFF
CDR3nt: TGTGCCAGCTCACCGGGCTTAGCCGACACTGAAGCTTTCTTT

len: 16
j_gene: TRBJ2-2
v_gene: TRBV9
abundance: NA
d_gene: TRBD1
CDR3aa: CASSDRDRGNTGELFF
CDR3nt: TGTGCCAGCAGCGACCGGGACAGGGGGAACACCGGGGAGCTGTTTTTT

len: 14
j_gene: TRBJ2-2
v_gene: TRBV5-1
abundance: NA
d_gene: NA
CDR3aa: CASSPTGSTGELFF
CDR3nt: TGCGCCAGCAGCCCCACGGGAAGTACCGGGGAGCTGTTTTTT

len: 15
j_gene: TRBJ2-7
v_gene: TRBV5-1
abundance: once
d_gene: NA
CDR3aa: CASSPGFGGSYEQYF
CDR3nt: TGCGCCAGCAGCCCCGGTTTCGGGGGCTCCTACGAGCAGTACTTC

len: 16
j_gene: TRBJ2-1
v_gene: TRBV28
abundance: NA
d_gene: TRBD2
CDR3aa: CASSSRLAGAYNEQFF
CDR3nt: TGTGCCAGCAGTTCCAGACTAGCGGGAGCCTACAATGAGCAGTTCTTC

len: 12
j_gene: TRBJ2-7
v_gene: TRBV29-1
abundance: NA
d_gene: NA
CDR3aa: CSVAAGAYEQYF
CDR3nt: TGCAGCGTTGCGGCAGGGGCCTACGAGCAGTACTTC